This T cell receptor (beta chain) is from a study of early stage breast cancer tumors. For the study at large: ER+/PR+/HER2- status applied to about 75% of the 16 invasive breast tumors. Average read coverage per sample was roughly 9.7-fold.

Roughly 17-50 mg of tissue was diced for each tumor. Study-wide results and caveats: Bulk DNA sequencing of unsorted cells missed chain pairing and markers.

The CDR3 contains 13 residues. Trimming took 2 bases from V and 7 from J, leaving 10 bases between them. CDR1 MNHEY and CDR2 SMNVEV come from the germline V gene (reference sequence). The data were produced by immunoSEQ multiplex PCR, yet TCRdb's version contains in-frame clones alone and is incomplete. The profile shows about 5,000 clones, almost 65% of them singletons. This clone was observed once. Its antigen is unidentified. This receptor was identified in a person aged 45-65 years with breast cancer. This chain joins TRBV27 and TRBJ2-3, with a possible D match to TRBD1 (5 bases). Specimen: breast tumor tissue. The CDR3 is CASSLTRANTQYF. CDR3 DNA sequence: TGTGCCAGCAGTTTAACCAGGGCGAATACGCAGTATTTT.